This T cell receptor (beta chain) was obtained from a study of low-dose radiotherapy and immunotherapy resistance in tumors. Study in general: Starting cycle 1 day 1, oral aspirin 300 mg was given daily for four cycles.

Gene-specific TRAV and TRBV primers were used for first-strand cDNA, covering alpha and beta chains. TCR amplification ran 20 PCR cycles using constant-region and V-primer adapter primers. From the reads, TCRdb called clonotypes with MiXCR, one entry per CDR3 protein. The table records some 85,000 distinct CDR3 sequences, approximately 17% of them present only once. This clonotype showed up many times. After removal of 3 bases from V and 0 bases from J, the junction contained 5 bases not matched to a gene. This CDR3 region has 15 residues. The germline V gene encodes CDR1 DFQATT and CDR2 SNEGSKA (reference sequence). As to time point: before trial treatment. Eligibility criteria specified advanced solid malignancies devoid of tumor-infiltrating lymphocytes.

The receptor was derived from a male donor with prostate cancer. V and J are TRBV20-1 and TRBJ1-5; 7 bases match TRBD1. The sequencing used PBMCs, collected before treatment. CDR3 coding DNA: TGCAGTGCTAGGACAGGGACTATTAGCAATCAGCCCCAGCATTTT. Translating it yields CSARTGTISNQPQHF.